The 15 T cell receptor beta chains reported below all come from one sample, sequenced in a study of T cells in Graves' hyperthyroidism and ophthalmopathy (dated by TCRdb to the late 2010s). Libraries were constructed by multiplex PCR. The sample was run on an Illumina HiSeq 2000. The TCR beta CDR3 regions were amplified from RNA transcripts. The TCR CDR3 was subjected to a first round of RT-PCR using the HTBI primer set and the Qiagen OneStep RT-PCR kit. Through fastp at Q25 and MiXCR, TCRdb rebuilt clones from the public reads, retaining in-frame beta chains. Identical CDR3 proteins give one entry, which carries the most common genes and DNA. The sample data list 550,000 to 800,000 distinct CDR3 sequences, and about 16% of these were observed just once. The top ten constitute approximately 8.4% of the sample. Sequencing was carried out using blood. The receptors come from a man aged 18 to 30 with Graves' hyperthyroidism.

A few counts support this clonotype. The chain employs TRBV12-3 or TRBV12-4 and TRBJ2-1; D may be TRBD1 (5 bases). This CDR3 has 18 residues. The germline V and J ends were trimmed by 5 bases and 0 bases, with 20 bases remaining between them. The CDR3 bases are TGTGCCAGCAGTATCCTACCTGGGGCGAAAAGCTCCTACAATGAGCAGTTCTTC. It codes for CASSILPGAKSSYNEQFF.

In this sample, this clonotype turned up many times. The gene calls are TRBV20-1 and TRBJ2-7, with 12 bases that match TRBD2. The CDR3 has 16 amino acids. CDR1 DFQATT and CDR2 SNEGSKA come from the germline V gene (reference sequence). V shed 6 bases, J shed 5 bases, and the junction held 14 bases outside the gene matches. The CDR3, as DNA: TGCAGTGCAAGTCGTCTAGCGGGAGGGCCCTTGGACGAGCAGTACTTC. Translation: CSASRLAGGPLDEQYF.

The genes are TRBV7-2 and TRBJ2-2; either TRBD1 or TRBD2 may fit D (7 bases each). The V end was cut by 5 bases, the J end by 6 bases, with 10 bases between. The CDR3 is 13 residues long. Per the germline V gene, CDR1 is SGHTA and CDR2 is FQGNSA. The CDR3, as DNA: TGTGCCAGCAGCCAGGGGGGGTCCGGGGAGCTGTTTTTT. Protein sequence: CASSQGGSGELFF.

The gene calls are TRBV2 and TRBJ1-5, with D hard to call. V was pared by 7 bases and J by 0 bases, with 13 bases between. CDR1 and CDR2 from the germline V gene are SNHLY and FYNNEI. This CDR3 is 15 amino acids long. CDR3 coding DNA: TGTGCCAGCACTGGAGGACGTTTTAGCAATCAGCCCCAGCATTTT. Encoded protein: CASTGGRFSNQPQHF.

The chain uses TRBV5-1 and TRBJ1-6; a weak D match, TRBD1 (6 bases). The CDR3 runs to 15 residues. Trimming took 2 bases from V and 9 from J, leaving 15 bases between them. Germline V gene lookup returns CDR1 SGHRS and CDR2 YFSETQ. The CDR3 bases are TGCGCCAGCAGCTTTGCGGGGGCTGGTGGTTCACCCCTCCACTTT. Amino acid sequence: CASSFAGAGGSPLHF.

This clonotype was recorded a few times. This rearrangement joins TRBV3-1 to TRBJ2-5; 10 bases map to TRBD2. Germline CDR1 LGHDT, CDR2 YNNKEL (reference sequence). Trimming cost V 0 bases and J 5 bases; bases outside gene matches: 12. This CDR3 is 18 amino acids long. DNA for the CDR3: TGTGCCAGCAGCCAAGATCGCGTTAGGGGACTAGCGTTGGAGACCCAGTACTTC. This translates into CASSQDRVRGLALETQYF.

The table lists this clonotype with many counts. V and J are TRBV12-3 or TRBV12-4 and TRBJ1-2; the D is unclear. This CDR3 has 17 residues. Between the trimmed V and J ends, which lost 6 bases and 4 bases, there was a span of 24 bases. CDR3 nucleotide sequence: TGTGCCAGCAGCGACCTGGGGAGCAGTGGTCAGGTCTATGGCTACACCTTC. It is translated as CASSDLGSSGQVYGYTF.

This clonotype was counted ten times or more. CDR3 in DNA: TGTGCCAGCAGCCCGGACCTTTCCACAGATACGCAGTATTTT. It codes for CASSPDLSTDTQYF. The chain links TRBV7-2 to TRBJ2-3; D gene uncertain. Germline CDR1 and CDR2: SGHTA and FQGNSA. V dropped 5 bases and J dropped 2 bases, with 11 bases sitting between them. CDR3 length: 14 amino acids.

The chain carries TRBV10-2 and TRBJ1-2; perhaps TRBD1 as D (6 bases). Germline assignment: CDR1 WSHSY and CDR2 SAAADI. The CDR3 runs to 17 residues. Trimming took 1 base from V and 7 from J, leaving 22 bases between them. Here the CDR3 reads CASSELTGGNSLGGYTF. The CDR3, as DNA: TGCGCCAGCAGTGAGTTAACCGGGGGCAACTCATTAGGTGGCTACACCTTC.

This clonotype was picked up many times. This chain uses TRBV27 with TRBJ2-5; D remains unclear. The CDR3 is 15 residues long. Trimming removed 5 bases from V and 0 bases from J, with 13 bases in between. Per the germline V gene, CDR1 is MNHEY and CDR2 is SMNVEV (reference sequence). CDR3 sequence: CASSLAALYQETQYF. CDR3 coding DNA: TGTGCCAGCAGTCTGGCAGCTCTGTACCAAGAGACCCAGTACTTC.

Many counts were recorded for this clonotype. The chain links TRBV28 to TRBJ1-2, with 7 bases lining up with TRBD1. Germline CDR1 reads MDHEN; CDR2 reads SYDVKM. The CDR3 sequence is 13 residues long. V gave up 2 bases and J gave up 9 bases; unmatched junction bases: 6. Here the CDR3 reads CASSLRTGRSYTF. CDR3 nucleotide sequence: TGTGCCAGCAGTTTAAGGACAGGCCGGAGCTACACCTTC.

This clonotype was detected only once. This chain joins TRBV20-1 and TRBJ2-5; 8 bases align to TRBD1. There are 11 residues in the CDR3. Trimming at V came to 5 bases and at J to 7 bases, leaving 3 bases not matched to a gene. In germline, CDR1 is DFQATT, CDR2 SNEGSKA (reference sequence). The CDR3 DNA is TGCAGTGCTCCCAGGGGGCCGACCCAGTACTTC. Protein: CSAPRGPTQYF.

This clonotype was seen more than once but under ten times. This chain joins TRBV7-6 and TRBJ2-7, with 12 nucleotides matching TRBD1. V shed 4 bases and J 7 bases; nucleotides not matched to a gene: 8. The CDR3 runs 15 residues. Germline CDR1 and CDR2: SGHVS and FNYEAQ. The CDR3, as DNA: TGTGCCAGCAGCTCGTTCCCGGGACAGGGGGCTGAGCAGTACTTC. Its translation: CASSSFPGQGAEQYF.

The chain carries TRBV6-2 or TRBV6-3 and TRBJ1-5; the D is unclear. This CDR3 is 13 amino acids long. Trimming took 6 bases from V and 7 from J, leaving 13 bases between them. Germline CDR1 is MNHEY and CDR2 is SVGEGT. The CDR3 region has the DNA TGTGCCAGCAGAAGTAGGGAAGGACAGCCCCAGCATTTT. It specifies CASRSREGQPQHF.

About this clonotype: Sequence at one end of the junction differs from germline and may be a read error. This chain joins TRBV12-3 or TRBV12-4 and TRBJ2-3, with 10 bases aligning to TRBD2. The CDR3 sequence is 15 residues long. CDR3 amino acids: CASSHPSGSTDTQYF. For the CDR3, the DNA is TGTGCCAGCAGCCACCCTAGCGGGAGCACCGATACGCAGTATTTT.